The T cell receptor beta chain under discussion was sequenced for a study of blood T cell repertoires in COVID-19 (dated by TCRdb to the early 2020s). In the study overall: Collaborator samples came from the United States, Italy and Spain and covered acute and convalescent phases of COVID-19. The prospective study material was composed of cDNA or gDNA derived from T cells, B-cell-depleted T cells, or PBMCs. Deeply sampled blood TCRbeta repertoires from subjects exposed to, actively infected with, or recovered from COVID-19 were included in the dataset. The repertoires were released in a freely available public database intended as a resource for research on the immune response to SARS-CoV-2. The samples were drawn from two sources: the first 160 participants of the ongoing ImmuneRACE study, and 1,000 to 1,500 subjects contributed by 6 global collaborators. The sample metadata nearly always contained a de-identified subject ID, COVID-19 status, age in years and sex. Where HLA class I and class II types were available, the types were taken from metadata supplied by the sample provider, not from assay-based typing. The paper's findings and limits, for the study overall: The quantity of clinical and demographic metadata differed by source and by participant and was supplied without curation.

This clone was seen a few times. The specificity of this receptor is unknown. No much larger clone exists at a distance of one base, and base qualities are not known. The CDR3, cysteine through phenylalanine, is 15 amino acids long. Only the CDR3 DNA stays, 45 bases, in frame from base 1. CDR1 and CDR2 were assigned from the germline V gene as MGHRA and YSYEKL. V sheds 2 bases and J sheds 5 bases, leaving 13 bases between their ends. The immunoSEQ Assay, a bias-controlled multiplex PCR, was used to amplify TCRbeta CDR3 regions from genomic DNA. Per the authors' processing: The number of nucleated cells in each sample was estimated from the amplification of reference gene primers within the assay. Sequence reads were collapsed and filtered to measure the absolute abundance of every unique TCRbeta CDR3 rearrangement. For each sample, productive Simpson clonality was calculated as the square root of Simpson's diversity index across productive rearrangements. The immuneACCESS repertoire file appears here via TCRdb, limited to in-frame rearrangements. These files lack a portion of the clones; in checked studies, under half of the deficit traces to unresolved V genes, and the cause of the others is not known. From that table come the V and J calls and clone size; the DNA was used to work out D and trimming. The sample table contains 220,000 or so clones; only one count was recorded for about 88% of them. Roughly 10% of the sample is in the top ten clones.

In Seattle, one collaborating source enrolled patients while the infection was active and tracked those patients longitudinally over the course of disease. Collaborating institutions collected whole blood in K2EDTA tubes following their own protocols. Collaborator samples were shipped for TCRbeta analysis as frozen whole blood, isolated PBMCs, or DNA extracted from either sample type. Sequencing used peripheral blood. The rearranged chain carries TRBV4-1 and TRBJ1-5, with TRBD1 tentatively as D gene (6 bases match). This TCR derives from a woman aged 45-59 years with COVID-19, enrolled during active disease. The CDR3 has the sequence CASSQWGQGDQPQHF. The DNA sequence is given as TGCGCCAGCAGCCAATGGGGGCAGGGAGATCAGCCCCAGCATTTT.